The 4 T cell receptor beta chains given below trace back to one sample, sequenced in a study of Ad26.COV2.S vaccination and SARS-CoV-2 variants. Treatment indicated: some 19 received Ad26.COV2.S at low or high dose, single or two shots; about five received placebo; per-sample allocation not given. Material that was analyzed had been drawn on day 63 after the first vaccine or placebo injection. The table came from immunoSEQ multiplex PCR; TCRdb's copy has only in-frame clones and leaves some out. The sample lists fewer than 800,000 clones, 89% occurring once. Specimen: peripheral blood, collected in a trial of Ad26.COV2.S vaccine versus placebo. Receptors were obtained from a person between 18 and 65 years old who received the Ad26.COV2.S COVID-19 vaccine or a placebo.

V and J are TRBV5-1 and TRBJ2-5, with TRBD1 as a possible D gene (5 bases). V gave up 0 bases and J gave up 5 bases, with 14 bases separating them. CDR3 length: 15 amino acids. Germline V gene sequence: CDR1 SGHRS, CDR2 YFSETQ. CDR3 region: CASSLGYRTAETQYF. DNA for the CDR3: TGCGCCAGCAGCTTGGGGTACAGGACGGCGGAGACCCAGTACTTC. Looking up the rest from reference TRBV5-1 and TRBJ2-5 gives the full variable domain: KAGVTQTPRYLIKTRGQQVTLSCSPISGHRSVSWYQQTPGQGLQFLFEYFSETQRNKGNFPGRFSGRQFSNSRSEMNVSTLELGDSALYLCASSLGYRTAETQYFGPGTRLLVL.

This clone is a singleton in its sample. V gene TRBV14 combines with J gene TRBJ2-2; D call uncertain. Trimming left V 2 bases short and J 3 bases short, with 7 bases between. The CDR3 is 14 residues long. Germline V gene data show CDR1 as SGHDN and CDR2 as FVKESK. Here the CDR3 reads CASSQRKHTGELFF. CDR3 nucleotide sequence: TGTGCCAGCAGCCAACGGAAACACACCGGGGAGCTGTTTTTT.

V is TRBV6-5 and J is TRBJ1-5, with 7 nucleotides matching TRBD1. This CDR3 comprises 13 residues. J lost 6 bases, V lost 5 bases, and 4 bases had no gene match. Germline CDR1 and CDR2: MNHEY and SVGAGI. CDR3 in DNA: TGTGCCAGCAGTCGACAGGGACCTCAGCCCCAGCATTTT. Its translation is CASSRQGPQPQHF.

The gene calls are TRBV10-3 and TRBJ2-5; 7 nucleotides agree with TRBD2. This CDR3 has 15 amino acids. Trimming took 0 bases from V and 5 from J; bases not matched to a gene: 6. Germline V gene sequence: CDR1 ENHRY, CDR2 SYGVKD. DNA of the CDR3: TGTGCCATCAGTGAGTCCCGGGGGGTTGGCGAGACCCAGTACTTC. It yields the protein CAISESRGVGETQYF.